Below, 2 T cell receptor beta chains from the same sample are listed, as sequenced in a study of regulatory T cells in long-lasting Graves disease. Arm-PCR of CDR3 regions with iRepertoire HTBI primers generated TCR beta libraries. TCRdb reprocessed the multiplex PCR reads via MiXCR and lists one record per CDR3 protein. The sample carries about 470,000 distinct CDR3 sequences, roughly 20% recorded once. This sample's time point: persistent/refractory GD, antithyroid drugs over 5 years with positive TRAb. PBMCs were the source of the RNA used for TCR sequencing. This specimen consisted of peripheral blood mononuclear cells (PBMCs), obtained when the disease was refractory, from a patient treated with antithyroid drugs. These receptors all come from a female donor with Graves disease.

This sequence joins TRBV7-9 and TRBJ2-2; TRBD1 is a possible D gene (6 bases). The CDR3 has 14 amino acids. Germline lookup yields CDR1 SEHNR and CDR2 FQNEAQ (reference sequence). Trimming shortened V by 11 bases and J by 1 base, and 14 bases separated the two germline ends. This CDR3 reads CASQTGKNTGELFF. CDR3 coding DNA: TGTGCCTCCCAGACAGGAAAGAACACCGGGGAGCTGTTTTTT.

This clonotype came up many times. The rearrangement links TRBV10-3 to TRBJ1-2; maybe TRBD1 (6 bases). The germline V and J ends were trimmed by 3 bases and 14 bases, with 19 bases remaining between them. Germline V gene data show CDR1 as ENHRY and CDR2 as SYGVKD. The CDR3 consists of 13 residues. The CDR3 DNA reads TGTGCCATCAGTGAAACAGGGCTGAAATCCCAGACCTTC. Encoded protein: CAISETGLKSQTF.